The clone carrying this TCR beta chain has just a few counts. The CDR3 loop spans 13 amino acids. Germline CDR1 MNHNS, CDR2 SASEGT. With 6 bases removed from V and 9 bases from J, the gap between germline ends came to 14 bases. Amplification of TCR beta CDR3 regions used RNA as the template. Primed by the HTBI set, a first-round RT-PCR was run on the TCR CDR3. TCRdb called the multiplex PCR reads again in MiXCR, with one record for every CDR3 protein. The repertoire holds around 520,000 distinct CDR3 sequences, with about 24% as singletons. The data are from a study of T cells in Graves' hyperthyroidism and ophthalmopathy.

This sequence originates from a woman aged 25 to 39 with Graves' ophthalmopathy. The rearrangement joins TRBV6-1 to TRBJ2-2; D is uncertain. Sequences were obtained from blood. CDR3 sequence reads: CASSPDPARELFF. In nucleotides, the CDR3 is TGTGCCAGCAGCCCGGACCCGGCCAGGGAGCTGTTTTTT.